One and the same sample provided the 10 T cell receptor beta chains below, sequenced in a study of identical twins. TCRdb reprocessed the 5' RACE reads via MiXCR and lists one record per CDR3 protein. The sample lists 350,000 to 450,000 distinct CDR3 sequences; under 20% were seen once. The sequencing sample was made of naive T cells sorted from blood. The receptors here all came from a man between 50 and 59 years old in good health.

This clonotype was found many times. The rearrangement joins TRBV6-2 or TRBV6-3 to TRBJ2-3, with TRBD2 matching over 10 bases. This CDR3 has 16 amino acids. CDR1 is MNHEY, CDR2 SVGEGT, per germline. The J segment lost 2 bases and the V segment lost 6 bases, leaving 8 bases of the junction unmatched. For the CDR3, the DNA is TGTGCCAGCAGCAGCAGGCTAGCGGGGGCCACAGATACGCAGTATTTT. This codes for CASSSRLAGATDTQYF.

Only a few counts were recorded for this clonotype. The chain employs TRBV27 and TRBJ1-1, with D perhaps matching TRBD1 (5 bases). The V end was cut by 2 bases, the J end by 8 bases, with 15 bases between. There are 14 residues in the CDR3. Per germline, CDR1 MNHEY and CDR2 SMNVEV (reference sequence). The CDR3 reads CASSLASRGPEAFF. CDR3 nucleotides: TGTGCCAGCAGTTTAGCGTCAAGGGGACCCGAAGCTTTCTTT.

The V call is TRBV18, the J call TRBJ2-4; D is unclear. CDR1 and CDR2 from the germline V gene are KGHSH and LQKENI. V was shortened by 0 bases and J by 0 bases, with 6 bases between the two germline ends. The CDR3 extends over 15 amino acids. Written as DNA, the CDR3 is TGTGCCAGCTCACCACCGTCAAGAGCCAAAAACATTCAGTACTTC. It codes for CASSPPSRAKNIQYF.

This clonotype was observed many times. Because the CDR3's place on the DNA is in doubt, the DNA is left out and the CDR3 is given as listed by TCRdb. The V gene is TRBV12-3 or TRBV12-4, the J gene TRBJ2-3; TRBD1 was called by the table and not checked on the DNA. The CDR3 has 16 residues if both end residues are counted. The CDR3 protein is CASSSSQGDSTDTQYF.

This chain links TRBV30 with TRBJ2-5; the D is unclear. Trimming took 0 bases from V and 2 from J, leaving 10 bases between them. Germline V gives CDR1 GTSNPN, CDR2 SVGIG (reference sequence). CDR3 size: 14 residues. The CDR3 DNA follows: TGTGCCTGGAGTGTCCAGACAAGACAAGAGACCCAGTACTTC. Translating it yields CAWSVQTRQETQYF.

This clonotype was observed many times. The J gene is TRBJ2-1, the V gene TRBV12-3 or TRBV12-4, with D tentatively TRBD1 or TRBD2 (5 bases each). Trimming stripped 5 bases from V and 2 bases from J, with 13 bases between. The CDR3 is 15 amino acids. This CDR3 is CASSPARGAYNEQFF. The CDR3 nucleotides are TGTGCCAGCAGTCCCGCCCGGGGCGCCTACAATGAGCAGTTCTTC.

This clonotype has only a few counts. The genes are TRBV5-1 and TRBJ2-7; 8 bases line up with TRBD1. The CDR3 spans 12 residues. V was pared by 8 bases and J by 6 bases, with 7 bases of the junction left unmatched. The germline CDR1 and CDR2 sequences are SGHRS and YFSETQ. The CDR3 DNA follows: TGCGCCAGTACAGGGGGATCGGGCGAGCAGTACTTC. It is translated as CASTGGSGEQYF.

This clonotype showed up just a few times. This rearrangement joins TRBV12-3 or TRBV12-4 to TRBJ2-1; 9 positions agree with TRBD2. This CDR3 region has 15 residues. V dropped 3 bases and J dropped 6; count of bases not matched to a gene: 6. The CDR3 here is CASSFRGGEGNEQFF. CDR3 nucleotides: TGTGCCAGCAGTTTTCGCGGGGGGGAGGGCAATGAGCAGTTCTTC.

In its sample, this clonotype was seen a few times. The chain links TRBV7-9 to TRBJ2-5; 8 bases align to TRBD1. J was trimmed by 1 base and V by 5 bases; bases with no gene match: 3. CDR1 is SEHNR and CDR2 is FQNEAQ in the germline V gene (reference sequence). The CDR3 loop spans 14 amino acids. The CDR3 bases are TGTGCCAGCAGCACAGGGGGAGTCCAAGAGACCCAGTACTTC. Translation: CASSTGGVQETQYF.

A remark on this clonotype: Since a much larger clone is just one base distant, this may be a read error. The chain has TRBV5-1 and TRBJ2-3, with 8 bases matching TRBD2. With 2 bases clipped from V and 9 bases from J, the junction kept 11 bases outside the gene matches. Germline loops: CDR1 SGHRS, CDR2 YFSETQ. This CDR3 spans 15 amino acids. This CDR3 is CASSLVAGGSETQYF. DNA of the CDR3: TGCGCCAGCAGCTTAGTCGCGGGAGGCTCGGAAACGCAGTATTTT.